This TCR beta chain was sequenced in a study of PD-1 blockade in classical Hodgkin lymphoma. Study details: Every 2 weeks, patients got 3 mg/kg intravenous nivolumab. Regarding the study as a whole: While CD8+ TCR diversity did not rise significantly by C4D1, CD4+ TCR diversity did. Sources of repertoire differences remain undefined, possibly disease activity or prior therapy.

Germline V gene data show CDR1 as GTSNPN and CDR2 as SVGIG (reference sequence). The CDR3 length is 12 residues. V dropped 1 base and J dropped 5; count of bases not matched to a gene: 1. Only in-frame clones appear in the TCRdb table, and some are missing; sequencing was by immunoSEQ multiplex PCR. This repertoire shows some 90,000 clones, 65% to 85% found once; its top ten account for about a sixth. Time point: cycle 4 day 1 (C4D1), after 6 weeks of nivolumab. There was relapse after autologous stem cell transplantation in every patient, and there was variation in brentuximab vedotin exposure. On this clone itself: Its antigen remains unknown.

The chain uses TRBV30 and TRBJ1-1; TRBD1 matches at 7 bases. Source: peripheral blood mononuclear cells (PBMCs), taken before the fourth cycle of nivolumab. This TCR was sampled from a human donor with classical Hodgkin lymphoma. This CDR3 reads CAWSATGTEAFF. The DNA of the CDR3 is TGTGCCTGGAGTGCGACAGGGACTGAAGCTTTCTTT.